These 28 T cell receptor beta chains originate from one sample sequenced in a study of identical twins. MiXCR, applied by TCRdb to the 5' RACE reads, yields one record per CDR3 protein. The sample has 510,000 or so distinct CDR3 sequences, around 15% seen once. These same data were also listed under a study on yellow fever vaccine responses in identical twins.

Sequences were obtained from CD4+ T cells sorted from blood. These receptors were taken from a woman younger than 30 in good health.

The rearrangement uses TRBV11-1 and TRBJ2-5, with 12 bases matching TRBD2. The CDR3 is 18 amino acids. Losses at the gene ends were 1 base for V and 7 bases for J; bases not matched to a gene: 13. Germline V CDR1 and CDR2: SGHAT, FQDESV (reference sequence). This CDR3 reads CASSLVLGLAGGTATQYF. CDR3 nucleotides: TGTGCCAGCAGCTTAGTACTCGGTCTAGCGGGAGGGACCGCGACCCAGTACTTC.

This clonotype was observed a handful of times. The rearrangement links TRBV29-1 to TRBJ1-5; 10 bases are shared with TRBD1. Germline V gene data show CDR1 as SQVTM and CDR2 as ANQGSEA. The V segment lost 7 bases and the J segment 1 base; nucleotides outside the gene matches: 4. This CDR3 contains 14 residues. CDR3 sequence (DNA): TGCAGCGCAAGACAGGGGGCGAGCAATCAGCCCCAGCATTTT. Its translation: CSARQGASNQPQHF.

The chain has TRBV5-1 and TRBJ2-7, with 8 bases aligning to TRBD2. The germline gives CDR1 SGHRS, CDR2 YFSETQ. The CDR3 is made up of 19 amino acids. Unmatched junction bases numbered 20, after V lost 4 bases and J lost 2 bases. The CDR3 spells CASSASKTSAPGWTYEQYF. CDR3 DNA: TGCGCCAGCAGCGCGTCAAAGACTAGCGCTCCAGGTTGGACCTACGAGCAGTACTTC.

CDR3 DNA: TGCGCCAGCAGCATTGGGGGGGAGAACACTGAAGCTTTCTTT. This translates into CASSIGGENTEAFF. The V and J genes are TRBV5-1 and TRBJ1-1; D is perhaps TRBD1 (5 bases). V lost 4 bases to trimming and J lost 1 base, with 11 bases between them. Germline V gene sequence: CDR1 SGHRS, CDR2 YFSETQ. The CDR3 runs to 14 residues.

This clonotype was observed a handful of times. V is TRBV25-1 and J is TRBJ2-5, with unresolved D. The CDR3 has 13 amino acids. Between the trimmed V and J ends, which lost 6 bases and 0 bases, there was a span of 8 bases. Germline V gene lookup returns CDR1 MGHDK and CDR2 SYGVNS. The CDR3 loop reads CASRTLNQETQYF. In nucleotides, the CDR3 is TGTGCCAGCAGAACCCTAAACCAAGAGACCCAGTACTTC.

The chain is built from TRBV10-3 and TRBJ2-1, with D unresolved. Germline CDR1 is ENHRY and CDR2 is SYGVKD. The CDR3 extends over 14 amino acids. Trimming removed 4 bases from V and 3 bases from J, with 10 bases in between. The CDR3 is CAISVQAGYNEQFF. The CDR3 DNA sequence: TGTGCCATCAGTGTGCAGGCTGGCTACAATGAGCAGTTCTTC.

This clonotype has just a few counts. V usage is TRBV28 and J usage is TRBJ1-2; D is possibly TRBD1 (5 bases). CDR1 is MDHEN and CDR2 is SYDVKM in the germline V gene. V lost 2 bases, J lost 5 bases, and 12 bases lay in between. The CDR3 consists of 14 residues. The CDR3 reads CASSLKGRIYGYTF. The DNA for the CDR3 is TGTGCCAGCAGTTTAAAGGGGAGGATATATGGCTACACCTTC.

The sample holds a few counts of this clonotype. The chain is built from TRBV5-1 and TRBJ2-3; maybe TRBD1 (5 bases). This CDR3 comprises 15 residues. Germline-derived CDR1 and CDR2 are SGHRS and YFSETQ. Between the trimmed V and J ends, which lost 5 bases and 0 bases, there was a span of 13 bases. DNA for the CDR3: TGCGCCAGCAGAGCTCAGGGAACTAGCACAGATACGCAGTATTTT. Protein sequence: CASRAQGTSTDTQYF. The whole variable domain, remainder taken from reference TRBV5-1 and TRBJ2-3, is KAGVTQTPRYLIKTRGQQVTLSCSPISGHRSVSWYQQTPGQGLQFLFEYFSETQRNKGNFPGRFSGRQFSNSRSEMNVSTLELGDSALYLCASRAQGTSTDTQYFGPGTRLTVL.

The chain uses TRBV28 and TRBJ2-5; D is unclear. The CDR3 totals 12 residues. Germline assignment: CDR1 MDHEN and CDR2 SYDVKM. V lost 6 bases and J lost 4, with 9 bases in between. In DNA form, the CDR3 reads TGTGCCAGCAGCCCGCTCACAGAGACCCAGTACTTC. Its protein product is CASSPLTETQYF.

The chain links TRBV28 to TRBJ1-5, with D unresolved. CDR3 length: 12 residues. The germline CDR1 and CDR2 sequences are MDHEN and SYDVKM. V lost 8 bases and J lost 3, with 8 bases in between. The CDR3 region is CASGVINQPQHF. CDR3 bases: TGTGCCAGCGGTGTCATCAATCAGCCCCAGCATTTT.

This clonotype has more than one count but fewer than ten. CDR3 DNA sequence: TGCGCCAGCAAGGACAGGGGAGGATCGGATACGCAGTATTTT. Translation: CASKDRGGSDTQYF. The chain combines TRBV10-2 with TRBJ2-3; 9 positions match TRBD1. The CDR3 extends over 14 amino acids. V was clipped by 7 bases and J by 6 bases; unmatched bases: 8. Looked up from germline, CDR1 is WSHSY and CDR2 is SAAADI.

This rearrangement joins TRBV20-1 to TRBJ2-1; 7 bases are a match to TRBD2. This CDR3 is built from 15 residues. Germline CDR1 DFQATT, CDR2 SNEGSKA (reference sequence). Germline trimming cut 1 base from V and 6 bases from J; bases unmatched to any gene: 9. In DNA form, the CDR3 reads TGCAGTGCTAGAGCAATGGGGGAGGGCCCCAATGAGCAGTTCTTC. The encoded protein is CSARAMGEGPNEQFF.

This chain connects TRBV7-6 to TRBJ2-3, with 7 bases identical to TRBD2. Losses at the gene ends were 5 bases for V and 8 bases for J; bases not matched to a gene: 13. Germline lookup yields CDR1 SGHVS and CDR2 FNYEAQ. This CDR3 is built from 15 residues. The CDR3: CASSGDYSEVGTQYF. Written as DNA, the CDR3 is TGTGCCAGCAGCGGGGACTATTCGGAAGTTGGTACGCAGTATTTT.

The chain has TRBV6-5 and TRBJ1-1; 8 bases map to TRBD1. Germline V gene lookup returns CDR1 MNHEY and CDR2 SVGAGI. CDR3 length: 14 residues. J lost 12 bases, V lost 4 bases, and 13 bases had no gene match. CDR3 nucleotides: TGTGCCAGCAGTTCCCGACTAGGACAGGGTGGAACTTTCTTT. It codes for CASSSRLGQGGTFF.

A single count supports this clonotype. The gene calls are TRBV14 and TRBJ2-1, with D perhaps matching TRBD2 (5 bases). CDR1 is SGHDN and CDR2 is FVKESK in the germline V gene. The CDR3 spans 16 residues. V was trimmed by 4 bases and J by 1 base, leaving 14 bases between them. CDR3 nucleotides: TGTGCCAGCAGCCTCGGTGAGGGTTGGTCCTACAATGAGCAGTTCTTC. Protein sequence: CASSLGEGWSYNEQFF.

The chain combines TRBV2 with TRBJ2-2; 9 bases line up with TRBD1. This CDR3 has 17 residues. J gave up 2 bases and V 4 bases, and 8 bases lay outside the gene matches. Germline values: CDR1 SNHLY, CDR2 FYNNEI. The CDR3 region is CASSAYGQGPNTGELFF. In DNA form, the CDR3 reads TGTGCCAGCAGTGCATACGGACAGGGGCCTAACACCGGGGAGCTGTTTTTT.

This clonotype occurred a few times. The rearrangement links TRBV4-2 to TRBJ2-7, with 7 bases lining up with TRBD2. The CDR3 has 15 residues. Germline CDR1 LGHNA, CDR2 YNFKEQ. V shed 4 bases, J shed 1 base, and the junction held 7 bases outside the gene matches. DNA for the CDR3: TGTGCCAGCAGCCTGGCGGGAGAGAGGTCCTACGAGCAGTACTTC. This codes for CASSLAGERSYEQYF.

This clonotype was counted only a few times. This rearrangement joins TRBV5-1 to TRBJ2-3, with 12 positions matching TRBD2. V shed 0 bases and J 5 bases; nucleotides not matched to a gene: 4. The CDR3 is 16 amino acids. Germline V gene lookup returns CDR1 SGHRS and CDR2 YFSETQ. CDR3 DNA sequence: TGCGCCAGCAGCTTGGGGACTAGCGGGGCCCGAGATACGCAGTATTTT. The encoded protein is CASSLGTSGARDTQYF.

A few counts support this clonotype. V is TRBV9 and J is TRBJ2-5; 8 bases fit TRBD1. The germline gives CDR1 SGDLS, CDR2 YYNGEE. This CDR3 comprises 15 residues. The junction had 6 bases not matched to a gene; V was cut back by 0 bases and J by 5 bases. Written as DNA, the CDR3 is TGTGCCAGCAGCGTAGAGGGACAGGTGGGGGAGACCCAGTACTTC. Translated: CASSVEGQVGETQYF.

The rearrangement links TRBV7-2 to TRBJ2-3; 10 bases fit TRBD2. This CDR3 spans 16 amino acids. Germline V lookup: CDR1 SGHTA, CDR2 FQGNSA. Trimming took 5 bases from V and 2 from J; bases not matched to a gene: 7. Here the CDR3 DNA reads TGTGCCAGCAGCCCGTCTAGCGGGGGCCCCACAGATACGCAGTATTTT. Its translation: CASSPSSGGPTDTQYF. Using reference TRBV7-2 and TRBJ2-3 for the parts outside the CDR3, the full variable domain is GAGVSQSPSNKVTEKGKDVELRCDPISGHTALYWYRQSLGQGLEFLIYFQGNSAPDKSGLPSDRFSAERTGGSVSTLTIQRTQQEDSAVYLCASSPSSGGPTDTQYFGPGTRLTVL.

This clonotype was recorded a few times. The CDR3 spells CASSSGQIRDEQFF. The CDR3, as DNA: TGTGCCAGCAGTTCCGGACAGATACGGGATGAGCAGTTCTTC. The chain recombines TRBV28 with TRBJ2-1, with a weak D call TRBD1 (6 bases). V lost 4 bases and J lost 8, with 15 bases in between. The CDR3 spans 14 residues. The germline gives CDR1 MDHEN, CDR2 SYDVKM.

The rearrangement uses TRBV28 and TRBJ2-7, with TRBD1 matching 7 bases. Germline loops: CDR1 MDHEN, CDR2 SYDVKM. The CDR3 spans 12 residues. V was clipped by 7 bases and J by 3 bases; unmatched bases: 3. CDR3 sequence (DNA): TGTGCCAGCATGGGACAGAACTACGAGCAGTACGTC. Translating gives CASMGQNYEQYV.

CDR3: CASSLAPENYEQYF. Written as DNA, the CDR3 is TGCGCCAGCAGCTTGGCCCCGGAAAACTACGAGCAGTACTTC. This chain joins TRBV5-1 and TRBJ2-7; D call uncertain. Germline V gives CDR1 SGHRS, CDR2 YFSETQ. Trimming left V 0 bases short and J 3 bases short, with 10 bases between. The CDR3 extends over 14 amino acids.

The gene calls are TRBV5-1 and TRBJ1-1; 9 bases are a match to TRBD1. V shed 6 bases and J 0 bases; nucleotides not matched to a gene: 6. Germline CDR1 and CDR2: SGHRS and YFSETQ. This CDR3 contains 15 residues. This CDR3 reads CASTTTGGMNTEAFF. DNA of the CDR3: TGCGCCAGCACTACGACAGGGGGTATGAACACTGAAGCTTTCTTT.

This clonotype showed up just a few times. V is TRBV24-1 and J is TRBJ2-7; D possibly corresponds to TRBD1 (6 bases). Trimming cost V 4 bases and J 4 bases, with 10 bases left between them. Germline V lookup: CDR1 KGHDR, CDR2 SFDVKD. This CDR3 contains 13 residues. The DNA for the CDR3 is TGTGCCACCAGTGACGCAGGGGTGTACGAGCAGTACTTC. Amino acids: CATSDAGVYEQYF.

The chain has TRBV5-1 and TRBJ2-1; 8 bases are a match to TRBD2. From germline, CDR1 is SGHRS and CDR2 YFSETQ. After removal of 2 bases from V and 7 bases from J, the junction contained 14 bases not matched to a gene. This CDR3 has 17 residues. This chain's CDR3 is CASSFPSGSGAGNEQFF. DNA for the CDR3: TGCGCCAGCAGCTTCCCATCGGGTAGCGGGGCTGGGAATGAGCAGTTCTTC.

This clonotype was detected only a few times. V and J are TRBV12-3 or TRBV12-4 and TRBJ2-2; 7 nucleotides align to TRBD1. V lost 8 bases to trimming and J lost 5 bases; unmatched junction nucleotides: 11. The CDR3 is 15 amino acids. The CDR3 nucleotides read TGTGCCAGCCAGCGCTTGGGACAGTCAACCGGGGAGCTGTTTTTT. Translation gives CASQRLGQSTGELFF.

This clonotype was counted between two and nine times. The chain combines TRBV10-3 with TRBJ2-3; TRBD2 matches 10 bases. The V and J ends lost 8 bases and 3 bases, in that order; junction bases with no gene match: 8. Germline assignment: CDR1 ENHRY and CDR2 SYGVKD. The CDR3 is 15 amino acids. CDR3 sequence (DNA): TGTGCCATCCACTCTAGCGGGGGTTCAACAGATACGCAGTATTTT. It encodes CAIHSSGGSTDTQYF.